Listed below are T cell receptor beta chains from one sample, sequenced in a study of ipilimumab plus nivolumab after autologous stem cell transplantation. Repertoires were generated with immunoSEQ multiplex PCR, while TCRdb's copy carries only in-frame clones and drops some. The sample gives roughly 45,000 clones, about 88% of which show up once; approximately 0.88% is in the top ten. The input for sequencing was PBMCs, taken in a trial of ipilimumab plus nivolumab as post-transplant consolidation. Source of these receptors: a male donor with multiple myeloma. The CDR3 runs from the conserved cysteine through the conserved F or W. The D gene is left open where the match is weak. Part of the rows lack a size; the others show once, few, many or a class for expanded clones.

>TRBV30|-|-|TRBJ2-1
TGTGCCTGGAGTGAATTGAATGAGCAGTTCTTC
CAWSELNEQFF
>TRBV7-3|-|-|TRBJ1-1
TGTGCCAGCAGCCCACCGGGGGCAGCCCTAGGCACTGAAGCTTTCTTT
CASSPPGAALGTEAFF
>TRBV9|-|-|TRBJ1-3
TGTGCCAGCAGCGTCGGGGGCTACTCTGGAAACACCATATATTTT
CASSVGGYSGNTIYF
>TRBV10-3|-|-|TRBJ1-2
TGTGCCATCAGTGAGAGGGACTCCGGCTATGGCTACACCTTC
CAISERDSGYGYTF
>TRBV19|-|-|TRBJ1-1
TGTGCCAGTAGTATACGGGTCGGCGGGGTTGAAGCTTTCTTT
CASSIRVGGVEAFF
>TRBV4-1|TRBD1|-|TRBJ1-6
TGCGCCAGCAGCCAAGCAGGGTCGTCTGGGACAGGGGGTTCACCCCTCCACTTT
CASSQAGSSGTGGSPLHF
>TRBV9|TRBD1|-|TRBJ1-1
TGTGCCAGCAGCGAAACAGGGGTGTACACTGAAGCTTTCTTT
CASSETGVYTEAFF
>TRBV9|-|once|TRBJ2-5
TGTGCCAGCAGCGTCTCCGCAGGGGAGACCCAGTACTTC
CASSVSAGETQYF
>TRBV10-3|-|once|TRBJ2-6
TGTGCCAGTTACAGCACTTCTGGGGCCAACGTCCTGACTTTC
CASYSTSGANVLTF
>TRBV7-2|-|-|TRBJ1-2
TGTGCCGGCAGCCCAGGGTACTATGGCTACACCTTC
CAGSPGYYGYTF
>TRBV4-2|TRBD2|-|TRBJ2-1
TGTGCCAGCAGCCAGACGCCCGGGACTAGCGGGAGAGGGAATGAGCAGTTCTTC
CASSQTPGTSGRGNEQFF
>TRBV11-2|-|few|TRBJ1-4
TGTGCCAGCAGCTCCGCCCCAGAGGCAACTAATGAAAAACTGTTTTTT
CASSSAPEATNEKLFF
>TRBV2|-|-|TRBJ2-7
TGTGCCAGCAGCATCTTTGCGTACGAGCAGTACTTC
CASSIFAYEQYF
>TRBV15|-|-|TRBJ1-6
TGTGCCACCAGCAGAGGTGAAGGGGGTTCACCCCTCCACTTT
CATSRGEGGSPLHF
>TRBV18|TRBD1|-|TRBJ2-5
TGTGCCAGCTCATACGGGACAGCGCTAGAGACCCAGTACTTC
CASSYGTALETQYF
>TRBV6-1|TRBD1|-|TRBJ2-7
TGTGCCAGCAGTCGGGGGACAGGGGCCACCTACGAGCAGTACTTC
CASSRGTGATYEQYF
>TRBV10-3|-|-|TRBJ2-6
TGTGCCATCAGTGGACACCCTGGGGCCAACGTCCTGACTTTC
CAISGHPGANVLTF
>TRBV7-9|TRBD1|-|TRBJ1-2
TGTGCCAGCAGCTTTGGACAGGGACCGATCTATGGCTACACCTTC
CASSFGQGPIYGYTF
>TRBV30|-|-|TRBJ2-5
TGTGCCTGGAGTGTTTTGGAGACCCAGTACTTC
CAWSVLETQYF
>TRBV9|TRBD2|-|TRBJ2-2
TGTGCCAGCAGCAAAGGGACTAGCGGGAGTATTGTGCTGTTTTTT
CASSKGTSGSIVLFF
>TRBV5-6|TRBD1|-|TRBJ1-1
TGTGCCAGCAGCTTGGTGGGACAGAATATGAACACTGAAGCTTTCTTT
CASSLVGQNMNTEAFF
>TRBV18|TRBD1|-|TRBJ2-5
TGTGCGGGACAGGCAGAACAAGAGACCCAGTACTTC
CAGQAEQETQYF
>TRBV9|TRBD1|-|TRBJ1-2
TGTGCCAGCAGCCGGACAGGGGCTGAATCTGGGGGCTACACCTTC
CASSRTGAESGGYTF
>TRBV5-1|-|-|TRBJ2-5
TGCGCCAGCAGCTCTCAGGGGCGGGAGACCCAGTACTTC
CASSSQGRETQYF
>TRBV5-1|-|-|TRBJ1-2
TGCGCCAGCAGCTTGGACAGTTGGAACTATGGCTACACCTTC
CASSLDSWNYGYTF
>TRBV5-6|TRBD2|-|TRBJ2-7
TGTGCCAGCAGCTCCAGCGGGAGGGCCTGGTACGAGCAGTACTTC
CASSSSGRAWYEQYF
>TRBV30|-|once|TRBJ2-1
TGTGCCTGGACAGGGTTTCGTTACAATGAGCAGTTCTTC
CAWTGFRYNEQFF
>TRBV29-1|-|-|TRBJ2-7
TGCAGCGTTGTTGGATGGTCCTACGAGCAGTACTTC
CSVVGWSYEQYF
>TRBV5-5|-|-|TRBJ1-2
TGTGCCAGCAGCTTGTCCGGGACAAACTCTAACTATGGCTACACCTTC
CASSLSGTNSNYGYTF
>TRBV9|TRBD1|-|TRBJ1-3
TGTGCCAGCAGCCCCCCAACAGGGGCTGGAAACACCATATATTTT
CASSPPTGAGNTIYF